This TCR beta chain was found in a study of radiotherapy plus CTLA-4 blockade in lung cancer. Overall study findings and caveats: Tumor-derived TCR clones expanded in blood after radiotherapy plus ipilimumab.

Enrolled patients, whose metastatic non-small-cell lung cancer was chemo-refractory, received focal radiation plus CTLA-4 blockade with ipilimumab. On this clone: The antigen is not known.

This CDR3 comprises 14 residues. The germline gives CDR1 SGHVS, CDR2 FNYEAQ. The V gene end was trimmed by 6 bases and the J gene end by 6 bases; junction bases not matched to a gene: 9. Clones were read by immunoSEQ multiplex PCR, and TCRdb kept only the in-frame ones, dropping some. The profile covers tens of thousands of clones, with about 74% appearing a single time and 2.6% taken by the ten largest. This TCR was recovered from a human donor with non-small cell lung cancer whose response to radiotherapy plus ipilimumab could not be evaluated. The chain recombines TRBV7-6 with TRBJ2-5, with TRBD1 matching over 8 bases. Sequencing used peripheral blood, obtained from a patient treated with radiotherapy plus ipilimumab. The CDR3: CASSLSQGAKTQYF. The CDR3 DNA reads as TGTGCCAGCAGTCTATCCCAGGGGGCCAAGACCCAGTACTTC.